These T cell receptor beta chains were read from a single sample in a study of blood T cell repertoires in COVID-19. This table comes from immunoSEQ multiplex PCR, and its TCRdb copy is limited to in-frame clones, with some not included. Among roughly 69,000 clones listed, under 80% were seen once. The sample consisted of peripheral blood. These receptors originate from a human donor in a cohort sampled during active COVID-19. Each CDR3 is given with its conserved first and last residue. Fields, in order: D gene, clone size, J gene, V gene, CDR3 DNA, CDR3 protein. D genes are given only for firm matches. The size of a clone is reported for some rows only, either as once, few or many, or as a class for expanded clones.

d_call: TRBD1
clone_size: .
j_call: TRBJ1-2
v_call: TRBV4-2
cdr3_nt: TGTGCCAGCAGCCTGACCGGGACAGGGGGCGATCGCTACACCTTC
cdr3_aa: CASSLTGTGGDRYTF

d_call: TRBD2
clone_size: .
j_call: TRBJ2-3
v_call: TRBV3-1/TRBV3-2
cdr3_nt: TGTGCCAGCAGCCCCAGCCAGGGACTAGCAACAGATACGCAGTATTTT
cdr3_aa: CASSPSQGLATDTQYF

d_call: .
clone_size: .
j_call: TRBJ2-3
v_call: TRBV5-6
cdr3_nt: TGTGCCAGCAGCCCTCCCCTCGGGGGTAGTATGGATACGCAGTATTTT
cdr3_aa: CASSPPLGGSMDTQYF

d_call: TRBD2
clone_size: few
j_call: TRBJ2-7
v_call: TRBV6-5
cdr3_nt: TGTGCCAGCAGGCAAACGGGACTAGCCTGGGAGCAGTACTTC
cdr3_aa: CASRQTGLAWEQYF

d_call: TRBD1
clone_size: .
j_call: TRBJ1-1
v_call: TRBV5-1
cdr3_nt: TGCGCCAGCCTCTCTGGACAGGGGGCGTACACTGAAGCTTTCTTT
cdr3_aa: CASLSGQGAYTEAFF

d_call: .
clone_size: .
j_call: TRBJ2-1
v_call: TRBV5-1
cdr3_nt: TGCGCCAGCAGCTTGGGGGGGAGGAGCTCCTACAATGAGCAGTTCTTC
cdr3_aa: CASSLGGRSSYNEQFF

d_call: TRBD1
clone_size: .
j_call: TRBJ1-1
v_call: TRBV2
cdr3_nt: TGTGCCAGCAGCAGACAGGGGATGAACACTGAAGCTTTCTTT
cdr3_aa: CASSRQGMNTEAFF

d_call: .
clone_size: .
j_call: TRBJ2-1
v_call: TRBV3-1/TRBV3-2
cdr3_nt: TGTGCCAGCAGCCAAGAGGCGGCGGGGGCAGGAAATGAGCAGTTCTTC
cdr3_aa: CASSQEAAGAGNEQFF

d_call: .
clone_size: .
j_call: TRBJ2-5
v_call: TRBV3-1/TRBV3-2
cdr3_nt: TGTGCCAGCAGCCAAAACCCACCGACAGGGAGGCTGGAGACCCAGTACTTC
cdr3_aa: CASSQNPPTGRLETQYF

d_call: TRBD1
clone_size: .
j_call: TRBJ2-7
v_call: TRBV3-1/TRBV3-2
cdr3_nt: TGTGCCAGCAGCCAAGATGAGGGGGCCGGCTCCTACGAGCAGTACTTC
cdr3_aa: CASSQDEGAGSYEQYF

d_call: TRBD1
clone_size: .
j_call: TRBJ2-5
v_call: TRBV19
cdr3_nt: TGTGCCAGTAGTACTACAGGGGGCGCCGGGGGGACCCAGTACTTC
cdr3_aa: CASSTTGGAGGTQYF

d_call: .
clone_size: .
j_call: TRBJ1-2
v_call: TRBV6-5
cdr3_nt: TGTGCCAGCAGTTACTCGACTCAGGGAGGAGGCTACACCTTC
cdr3_aa: CASSYSTQGGGYTF

d_call: .
clone_size: few
j_call: TRBJ1-2
v_call: TRBV19
cdr3_nt: TGTGCCAGTAGTATAGAAGCCACCTATGGCTACACCTTC
cdr3_aa: CASSIEATYGYTF

d_call: .
clone_size: .
j_call: TRBJ1-5
v_call: TRBV19
cdr3_nt: TGTGCCAGTAGCCGAGGCGGTTTGATGGTCAATCAGCCCCAGCATTTT
cdr3_aa: CASSRGGLMVNQPQHF

d_call: TRBD1
clone_size: .
j_call: TRBJ1-1
v_call: TRBV27
cdr3_nt: TGTGCCAGCAGTTTAATACAGGGGGCCAACACTGAAGCTTTCTTT
cdr3_aa: CASSLIQGANTEAFF

d_call: TRBD1
clone_size: .
j_call: TRBJ1-6
v_call: TRBV4-1
cdr3_nt: TGCGCCAGCAGCCCCGCCGGGACAGGGGTTTCACCCCTCCACTTT
cdr3_aa: CASSPAGTGVSPLHF

d_call: .
clone_size: .
j_call: TRBJ1-4
v_call: TRBV19
cdr3_nt: TGTGCCAGTAGTGCTTACGGACAGAGCAACGAAAAACTGTTTTTT
cdr3_aa: CASSAYGQSNEKLFF

d_call: .
clone_size: .
j_call: TRBJ2-7
v_call: TRBV7-2
cdr3_nt: TGTGCCAGCAGCTTTGAGGGGGGGTACGAGCAGTACTTC
cdr3_aa: CASSFEGGYEQYF

d_call: TRBD1
clone_size: .
j_call: TRBJ1-6
v_call: TRBV9
cdr3_nt: TGTGCCAGCAGCGTAGGCAGGGGGGACTCACCCCTCCACTTT
cdr3_aa: CASSVGRGDSPLHF

d_call: .
clone_size: .
j_call: TRBJ1-2
v_call: TRBV2
cdr3_nt: TGTGCCAGCAGTGAAGGAGGTAGTGCGGGTCCCTATGGCTACACCTTC
cdr3_aa: CASSEGGSAGPYGYTF

d_call: .
clone_size: .
j_call: TRBJ2-7
v_call: TRBV9
cdr3_nt: TGTGCCAGCAGCGTGGACAGTAACTCCTACGAGCAGTACTTC
cdr3_aa: CASSVDSNSYEQYF

d_call: TRBD1
clone_size: once
j_call: TRBJ2-3
v_call: TRBV9
cdr3_nt: TGTGCCAGCAGCGTAGAAGGGGGCAGGACAGATACGCAGTATTTT
cdr3_aa: CASSVEGGRTDTQYF

d_call: TRBD1
clone_size: .
j_call: TRBJ2-4
v_call: TRBV9
cdr3_nt: TGTGCCAGCAGCGAGGGACAGGGGGCGCGTAACATTCAGTACTTC
cdr3_aa: CASSEGQGARNIQYF

d_call: TRBD2
clone_size: .
j_call: TRBJ2-1
v_call: TRBV4-3
cdr3_nt: TGCGCCAGCAGCCGGGCGGGGGGGTACGATGAGCAGTTCTTC
cdr3_aa: CASSRAGGYDEQFF

d_call: TRBD2
clone_size: .
j_call: TRBJ2-5
v_call: TRBV11-2
cdr3_nt: TGTGCCAGCAGCCTCGGACTAGCGGAGGGGGAGACCCAGTACTTC
cdr3_aa: CASSLGLAEGETQYF

d_call: .
clone_size: few
j_call: TRBJ2-7
v_call: TRBV6-5
cdr3_nt: TGTGCCAGCACCCCAGGGGCCACCTACGAGCAGTACTTC
cdr3_aa: CASTPGATYEQYF

d_call: .
clone_size: .
j_call: TRBJ2-7
v_call: TRBV9
cdr3_nt: TGTGCCAGCAGCGTAGGGCAGGGCTCGAAATACGAGCAGTACTTC
cdr3_aa: CASSVGQGSKYEQYF

d_call: TRBD1
clone_size: .
j_call: TRBJ2-2
v_call: TRBV5-6
cdr3_nt: TGTGCCAGCAGCTTGGGCGGGACAGGGGGACGCACCGGGGAGCTGTTTTTT
cdr3_aa: CASSLGGTGGRTGELFF

d_call: .
clone_size: few
j_call: TRBJ2-2
v_call: TRBV29-1
cdr3_nt: TGCAGCGTTGAAGCCCAAATAGCCGGGGAGCTGTTTTTT
cdr3_aa: CSVEAQIAGELFF

d_call: TRBD1
clone_size: once
j_call: TRBJ2-7
v_call: TRBV20-1
cdr3_nt: TGCAGTGTAAGGGGGCGACAGGAGCAGTACTTC
cdr3_aa: CSVRGRQEQYF

d_call: TRBD1
clone_size: .
j_call: TRBJ2-4
v_call: TRBV2
cdr3_nt: TGTGCCAGCAGTGGGACAGGGGGGGAAATCGTCATTCAGTACTTC
cdr3_aa: CASSGTGGEIVIQYF

d_call: TRBD2
clone_size: few
j_call: TRBJ2-3
v_call: TRBV11-2
cdr3_nt: TGTGCCAGCAGGGGGACTAGCGGGGACACAGATACGCAGTATTTT
cdr3_aa: CASRGTSGDTDTQYF

d_call: .
clone_size: .
j_call: TRBJ2-7
v_call: TRBV10-3
cdr3_nt: TGTGCCATCAGTGGAGGCTACGAGCAGTACTTC
cdr3_aa: CAISGGYEQYF

d_call: .
clone_size: .
j_call: TRBJ2-5
v_call: TRBV7-2
cdr3_nt: TGTGCCAGCAGCCCACCGACAAAGAAAGGCCAAGAGACCCAGTACTTC
cdr3_aa: CASSPPTKKGQETQYF

d_call: TRBD1
clone_size: many
j_call: TRBJ1-2
v_call: TRBV2
cdr3_nt: TGTGCCAGCAGCCCCACCGGGACAGCGGTGCGAGGCTACACCTTC
cdr3_aa: CASSPTGTAVRGYTF

d_call: .
clone_size: .
j_call: TRBJ1-6
v_call: TRBV7-2
cdr3_nt: TGTGCCAGCAGCTTCGGGACATACAATTCACCCCTCCACTTT
cdr3_aa: CASSFGTYNSPLHF

d_call: TRBD2
clone_size: once
j_call: TRBJ2-1
v_call: TRBV18
cdr3_nt: TGTGCCAGCTCAGAGCAAGCCCCGGGGGGTGGCTACAATGAGCAGTTCTTC
cdr3_aa: CASSEQAPGGGYNEQFF

d_call: TRBD1
clone_size: .
j_call: TRBJ1-2
v_call: TRBV19
cdr3_nt: TGTGCCAGTACCCAGACAGGGAATGGCTACACCTTC
cdr3_aa: CASTQTGNGYTF

d_call: TRBD2
clone_size: .
j_call: TRBJ2-3
v_call: TRBV3-1/TRBV3-2
cdr3_nt: TGTGCCAGCAGCCACGAGCGGGGGGGCACAGATACGCAGTATTTT
cdr3_aa: CASSHERGGTDTQYF

d_call: .
clone_size: .
j_call: TRBJ2-5
v_call: TRBV11-2
cdr3_nt: TGTGCCAGCAGCTCAGGACAATGGGAGACCCAGTACTTC
cdr3_aa: CASSSGQWETQYF

d_call: .
clone_size: .
j_call: TRBJ1-4
v_call: TRBV6-6
cdr3_nt: TGTGCCAGCACCCAAGGGGCCGCCAAGGGGGAAAAACTGTTTTTT
cdr3_aa: CASTQGAAKGEKLFF

d_call: TRBD1
clone_size: .
j_call: TRBJ2-3
v_call: TRBV18
cdr3_nt: TGTGCCAGCTCACCAGTGCTTCAGGGGGCGGGCGATACGCAGTATTTT
cdr3_aa: CASSPVLQGAGDTQYF

d_call: TRBD1
clone_size: .
j_call: TRBJ1-3
v_call: TRBV2
cdr3_nt: TGTGCCAGCAGTGAAAGGACAGGGAGAATTGGAAACACCATATATTTT
cdr3_aa: CASSERTGRIGNTIYF

d_call: .
clone_size: medium-sized
j_call: TRBJ1-1
v_call: TRBV15
cdr3_nt: TGTGCCACCAGCAGAGACTCAGGGTCCGGAGCTTTCTTT
cdr3_aa: CATSRDSGSGAFF

d_call: .
clone_size: .
j_call: TRBJ2-7
v_call: TRBV5-5
cdr3_nt: TGTGCCAGCAGCTTGGTCCCAGGGTCGCTTCGGGAGCAGTACTTC
cdr3_aa: CASSLVPGSLREQYF

d_call: TRBD2
clone_size: .
j_call: TRBJ2-1
v_call: TRBV28
cdr3_nt: TGTGCCAGCAGTTTAACCACGCCTAGCGGGCTTGAGCAGTTCTTC
cdr3_aa: CASSLTTPSGLEQFF

d_call: .
clone_size: .
j_call: TRBJ1-5
v_call: TRBV27
cdr3_nt: TGTGCCAGCAGTTTACAATCCGGGAGCAATCAGCCCCAGCATTTT
cdr3_aa: CASSLQSGSNQPQHF

d_call: .
clone_size: .
j_call: TRBJ1-1
v_call: TRBV5-1
cdr3_nt: TGCGCCAGCAGCTTGGCCTCGGCGGGGTTGAACACTGAAGCTTTCTTT
cdr3_aa: CASSLASAGLNTEAFF

d_call: .
clone_size: once
j_call: TRBJ2-2
v_call: TRBV5-1
cdr3_nt: TGCGCCAGCAGCTTGGGGCCCCTAGCGAACACCGGGGAGCTGTTTTTT
cdr3_aa: CASSLGPLANTGELFF

d_call: TRBD2
clone_size: .
j_call: TRBJ2-5
v_call: TRBV18
cdr3_nt: TGTGCCAGCTCACCAATCGGCGGGGGGGCAGTAGAGACCCAGTACTTC
cdr3_aa: CASSPIGGGAVETQYF

d_call: .
clone_size: .
j_call: TRBJ2-5
v_call: TRBV28
cdr3_nt: TGTGCCAGCAGTTTAAGCAGGGCCCAAGAGACCCAGTACTTC
cdr3_aa: CASSLSRAQETQYF

d_call: TRBD1
clone_size: .
j_call: TRBJ2-1
v_call: TRBV4-2
cdr3_nt: TGTGCCAGCAGCCAAGAGAGGGAAGGGACAGCGACAATTGAGCAGTTCTTC
cdr3_aa: CASSQEREGTATIEQFF

d_call: .
clone_size: .
j_call: TRBJ2-1
v_call: TRBV18
cdr3_nt: TGTGCCAGCTCCAGGGGGACTCACAATGAGCAGTTCTTC
cdr3_aa: CASSRGTHNEQFF

d_call: TRBD1
clone_size: .
j_call: TRBJ2-2
v_call: TRBV3-1/TRBV3-2
cdr3_nt: TGTGCCAGCAGCCAGGCCGGGAAGGGGGCGGCCGGGGAGCTGTTTTTT
cdr3_aa: CASSQAGKGAAGELFF